The 28 T cell receptor beta chains in this list originate from one sample, sequenced in a study of cytomegalovirus exposure and HLA in healthy donors. The PCR made use of 60 Vbeta and 13 Jbeta primers. The data were produced by immunoSEQ multiplex PCR, yet TCRdb's version contains in-frame clones alone and is incomplete. This table has some 200,000 clones, 75% to 90% appearing once. The sequencing sample was made of PBMCs. The receptors derive from a woman between 18 and 29 years old in good health and CMV-seronegative.

A note on this clone: Additional DNA sequences in this sample encode the identical CDR3. The rearrangement uses TRBV27 and TRBJ1-5; no clear D gene. The germline CDR1 and CDR2 sequences are MNHEY and SMNVEV (reference sequence). V lost 1 base and J lost 4, with 5 bases in between. The CDR3 sequence is 13 residues long. The CDR3: CASSLYQNQPQHF. The DNA for the CDR3 is TGTGCCAGCAGTTTATATCAAAATCAGCCCCAGCATTTT.

The CDR3 region is CASSVSGTAAYEQYF. As DNA, the CDR3 is TGTGCCAGCAGCGTATCCGGGACAGCGGCCTACGAGCAGTACTTC. The chain couples TRBV9 to TRBJ2-7; 7 bases line up with TRBD1. With V trimmed by 1 base and J by 2 bases, 6 bases remained unmatched. Germline V lookup: CDR1 SGDLS, CDR2 YYNGEE. This CDR3 has 15 amino acids.

The V call is TRBV2, the J call TRBJ2-3; D is perhaps TRBD2 (5 bases). CDR1 SNHLY and CDR2 FYNNEI come from the germline V gene. The V end lost 2 bases, the J end lost 0 bases, and 12 bases lay between the germline ends. CDR3 length: 16 amino acids. CDR3 in amino acids: CASSELGAVSTDTQYF. The CDR3 nucleotides are TGTGCCAGCAGTGAATTAGGAGCGGTAAGCACAGATACGCAGTATTTT.

The rearrangement uses TRBV19 and TRBJ1-1; 8 positions agree with TRBD1. The CDR3 has 15 amino acids. Trimming took 6 bases from V and 6 from J; bases not matched to a gene: 12. Germline V CDR1 and CDR2: LNHDA, SQIVND (reference sequence). The CDR3: CASRDRTGLGPEAFF. In DNA form, the CDR3 reads TGTGCCAGTAGAGACAGGACAGGGCTTGGGCCTGAAGCTTTCTTT.

This sequence joins TRBV2 and TRBJ2-5; 8 bases fit TRBD1. Germline CDR1 and CDR2: SNHLY and FYNNEI. This CDR3 contains 14 residues. V trimming: 3 bases; J trimming: 3 bases; junction bases outside the gene matches: 3. The CDR3 protein is CASSDGQGKETQYF. The CDR3 DNA sequence: TGTGCCAGCAGTGATGGACAGGGCAAAGAGACCCAGTACTTC.

The V call is TRBV19, the J call TRBJ1-1; D is ambiguous. The germline V and J ends were trimmed by 6 bases and 4 bases, with 9 bases remaining between them. Germline assignment: CDR1 LNHDA and CDR2 SQIVND (reference sequence). The CDR3 runs to 12 residues. The CDR3 DNA sequence: TGTGCCAGTAGCCCCTCCCCCACTGAAGCTTTCTTT. This codes for CASSPSPTEAFF.

This chain uses TRBV11-2 with TRBJ2-5; D may be TRBD1 (6 bases). The CDR3 runs 13 residues. Germline V lookup: CDR1 SGHAT, CDR2 FQNNGV. The ends were cut back, 1 base at V and 5 bases at J, with 8 bases in the middle. CDR3 DNA sequence: TGTGCCAGCAGCTTAGGGGGGCCTGAGACCCAGTACTTC. Its protein product is CASSLGGPETQYF.

This clone was counted between two and nine times. The V and J genes are TRBV6-5 and TRBJ1-1; D ambiguous. The CDR3 has 13 amino acids. Trimming left V 10 bases short and J 4 bases short, with 16 bases between. Germline CDR1 is MNHEY and CDR2 is SVGAGI. The CDR3 DNA reads TGTGCCACATACAGCTCTTTCGTCACTGAAGCTTTCTTT. Its protein product is CATYSSFVTEAFF.

This chain connects TRBV11-2 to TRBJ2-1; maybe TRBD1 (5 bases). V lost 6 bases and J 8 bases, leaving 11 bases between the germline ends. Germline CDR1 SGHAT, CDR2 FQNNGV. The CDR3 runs 12 residues. CDR3 region: CASSFQGDEQFF. Here the CDR3 DNA reads TGTGCCAGCAGTTTTCAGGGTGATGAGCAGTTCTTC.

This clone has only a few counts. This sequence joins TRBV27 and TRBJ2-1; TRBD2 matches at 7 bases. The CDR3 has 15 residues. Looked up from germline, CDR1 is MNHEY and CDR2 is SMNVEV (reference sequence). After removal of 2 bases from V and 0 bases from J, the junction contained 1 base not matched to a gene. Here the CDR3 reads CASSLAGVSYNEQFF. DNA for the CDR3: TGTGCCAGCAGTTTAGCGGGAGTCTCCTACAATGAGCAGTTCTTC.

The rearrangement joins TRBV7-9 to TRBJ2-3; TRBD2 matches at 12 bases. The CDR3 is 16 amino acids. The trim removed 4 bases at V and 1 base at J, leaving 3 bases unmatched. Germline V gene data show CDR1 as SEHNR and CDR2 as FQNEAQ (reference sequence). CDR3 DNA sequence: TGTGCCAGCAGCTCAGGACTAGCGGGACGCACAGATACGCAGTATTTT. Encoded protein: CASSSGLAGRTDTQYF. The entire variable domain, with the rest obtained from reference TRBV7-9 and TRBJ2-3, is as follows: DTGVSQNPRHKITKRGQNVTFRCDPISEHNRLYWYRQTLGQGPEFLTYFQNEAQLEKSRLLSDRFSAERPKGSFSTLEIQRTEQGDSAMYLCASSSGLAGRTDTQYFGPGTRLTVL.

This chain connects TRBV7-9 to TRBJ1-1; D is possibly TRBD1 (5 bases). Germline V gives CDR1 SEHNR, CDR2 FQNEAQ (reference sequence). V was cut by 1 base and J by 6 bases, with 15 bases left in between. The CDR3 is 15 residues long. The chain's CDR3 is CASSLGVGGGAEAFF. CDR3 in DNA: TGTGCCAGCAGCTTAGGGGTGGGGGGGGGTGCTGAAGCTTTCTTT.

This rearrangement joins TRBV10-3 to TRBJ2-1; D is perhaps TRBD1 (5 bases). CDR1 ENHRY and CDR2 SYGVKD come from the germline V gene. CDR3 length: 14 amino acids. The V gene lost 6 bases and the J gene lost 0 bases, with 9 bases spanning the gap. The CDR3 nucleotides read TGTGCCATCAGCAGGGAAAGCTCCTACAATGAGCAGTTCTTC. Translated, it gives CAISRESSYNEQFF.

The chain carries TRBV5-8 and TRBJ2-5; 13 positions agree with TRBD2. The CDR3 is 17 residues long. V shed 2 bases, J shed 2 bases, and the junction held 6 bases outside the gene matches. Per germline, CDR1 SGHTS and CDR2 YDEGEE. The CDR3 protein is CASSFKGTSGIQETQYF. CDR3 in DNA: TGTGCCAGCAGCTTTAAAGGGACTAGCGGGATTCAAGAGACCCAGTACTTC.

The rearrangement uses TRBV5-4 and TRBJ2-5, with 11 bases aligning to TRBD1. Germline CDR1 is SGHNT and CDR2 is YYREEE (reference sequence). Trimming took 0 bases from V and 4 from J; bases not matched to a gene: 5. This CDR3 is built from 16 residues. CDR3 coding DNA: TGTGCCAGCAGCTTGGCCTTGGGACAGGGGGTAGAGACCCAGTACTTC. Translated, it gives CASSLALGQGVETQYF.

The count of this clone is one. The CDR3 sequence is CASSEWTGGGNEQFF. The CDR3 region has the DNA TGTGCCAGCAGTGAATGGACAGGGGGGGGCAATGAGCAGTTCTTC. This sequence joins TRBV25-1 and TRBJ2-1, with 10 bases fitting TRBD1. CDR3 size: 15 residues. Germline V gene lookup returns CDR1 MGHDK and CDR2 SYGVNS. Losses at the gene ends were 1 base for V and 6 bases for J; bases not matched to a gene: 3.

V gene TRBV5-1 combines with J gene TRBJ1-2; 7 bases align to TRBD1. Losses at the gene ends were 4 bases for V and 10 bases for J; bases not matched to a gene: 13. Germline V gene sequence: CDR1 SGHRS, CDR2 YFSETQ. The CDR3 loop spans 14 amino acids. CDR3 loop: CASSRTGDRFVYTF. DNA for the CDR3: TGCGCCAGCAGCCGTACAGGGGATCGTTTTGTCTACACCTTC. Complete variable domain (other parts from reference TRBV5-1 and TRBJ1-2): KAGVTQTPRYLIKTRGQQVTLSCSPISGHRSVSWYQQTPGQGLQFLFEYFSETQRNKGNFPGRFSGRQFSNSRSEMNVSTLELGDSALYLCASSRTGDRFVYTFGSGTRLTVV.

The chain couples TRBV2 to TRBJ2-2; maybe TRBD2 (5 bases). The V end lost 8 bases, the J end lost 0 bases, and 16 bases lay between the germline ends. Germline CDR1 and CDR2: SNHLY and FYNNEI. This CDR3 has 16 residues. For the CDR3, the DNA is TGTGCCAGCGGGCTCGAGGCGGGTACGAACACCGGGGAGCTGTTTTTT. Translating gives CASGLEAGTNTGELFF.

The chain is built from TRBV27 and TRBJ2-3; 11 nucleotides agree with TRBD1. The germline CDR1 and CDR2 sequences are MNHEY and SMNVEV (reference sequence). V shed 5 bases, J shed 2 bases, and the junction held 3 bases outside the gene matches. The CDR3 contains 15 residues. CDR3 nucleotide sequence: TGTGCCAGCAGTCGGGACAGGGGGACCACAGATACGCAGTATTTT. Encoded protein: CASSRDRGTTDTQYF.

V usage is TRBV4-1 and J usage is TRBJ2-1, with 8 bases matching TRBD2. The V gene end was trimmed by 2 bases and the J gene end by 7 bases; junction bases not matched to a gene: 4. This CDR3 has 14 residues. The germline gives CDR1 MGHRA, CDR2 YSYEKL. CDR3 in amino acids: CASSQLGGENEQFF. For the CDR3, the DNA is TGCGCCAGCAGCCAACTCGGGGGGGAGAATGAGCAGTTCTTC.

The chain carries TRBV18 and TRBJ2-7; TRBD2 matches at 13 bases. CDR1 and CDR2 from the germline V gene are KGHSH and LQKENI. Losses at the gene ends were 4 bases for V and 3 bases for J; bases not matched to a gene: 9. The CDR3 is 17 residues long. CDR3 amino acids: CASSLQGGLAGDYEQYF. CDR3 DNA sequence: TGTGCCAGCTCACTTCAGGGCGGACTAGCGGGGGACTACGAGCAGTACTTC.

The V and J genes are TRBV7-9 and TRBJ2-5; TRBD2 agrees at 10 bases. The J call may be in error: the DNA end matches TRBJ2-7 better. CDR1 is SEHNR, CDR2 FQNEAQ, per germline (reference sequence). The CDR3 sequence is 14 residues long. The CDR3 is CASNPSGSVNEQYF. The CDR3 DNA is TGTGCCAGCAACCCTAGCGGGAGCGTCAACGAGCAGTACTTC.

As concerns this clone: At one boundary the junction diverges from the germline segment, which might be a read error. This chain connects TRBV7-9 to TRBJ2-5; maybe TRBD2 (5 bases). Germline CDR1 reads SEHNR; CDR2 reads FQNEAQ (reference sequence). The length of the CDR3 is 12 residues. CDR3 in amino acids: CSSSLARETQYF. The DNA of the CDR3 is TGTTCCAGCAGCTTAGCGCGCGAGACCCAGTACTTC.

J is TRBJ2-1 and V is TRBV14; D is unresolved. The CDR3 runs 13 residues. The germline gives CDR1 SGHDN, CDR2 FVKESK. The V end was cut by 2 bases, the J end by 2 bases, with 4 bases between. CDR3 in amino acids: CASSQTPYNEQFF. CDR3 in DNA: TGTGCCAGCAGCCAAACTCCCTACAATGAGCAGTTCTTC.

The genes are TRBV5-1 and TRBJ1-3; no firm D call. V was trimmed by 9 bases and J by 0 bases, leaving 7 bases between them. Germline V CDR1 and CDR2: SGHRS, YFSETQ. The CDR3 consists of 12 residues. CDR3 loop: CATRDSGNTIYF. CDR3 coding DNA: TGCGCCACCCGGGACTCTGGAAACACCATATATTTT.

This chain joins TRBV4-1 and TRBJ2-3; 11 bases agree with TRBD1. Germline values: CDR1 MGHRA, CDR2 YSYEKL. The CDR3 length is 16 residues. Trimming took 7 bases from V and 4 from J; bases not matched to a gene: 10. The CDR3 bases are TGCGCCAGCACCACCCCGGACAGGGGGCCGGCAGATACGCAGTATTTT. This translates into CASTTPDRGPADTQYF.

This rearrangement joins TRBV7-2 to TRBJ2-5; a weak D match, TRBD1 (6 bases). The CDR3 is 14 residues long. Trimming shortened V by 3 bases and J by 3 bases, and 11 bases separated the two germline ends. Germline V gene lookup returns CDR1 SGHTA and CDR2 FQGNSA. The CDR3, as DNA: TGTGCCAGCAGCTTCTGGGACACGGAAGAGACCCAGTACTTC. Translation: CASSFWDTEETQYF.

CDR3 in amino acids: CASSFLAGDIVRNQPQHF. The CDR3 coding sequence is TGTGCCAGCAGTTTCCTAGCAGGGGACATTGTCCGCAATCAGCCCCAGCATTTT. The V gene is TRBV28, the J gene TRBJ1-5; possible D gene TRBD1, 6 bases. Trimming removed 3 bases from V and 2 bases from J, with 20 bases in between. The CDR3 spans 18 residues. Per germline, CDR1 MDHEN and CDR2 SYDVKM.